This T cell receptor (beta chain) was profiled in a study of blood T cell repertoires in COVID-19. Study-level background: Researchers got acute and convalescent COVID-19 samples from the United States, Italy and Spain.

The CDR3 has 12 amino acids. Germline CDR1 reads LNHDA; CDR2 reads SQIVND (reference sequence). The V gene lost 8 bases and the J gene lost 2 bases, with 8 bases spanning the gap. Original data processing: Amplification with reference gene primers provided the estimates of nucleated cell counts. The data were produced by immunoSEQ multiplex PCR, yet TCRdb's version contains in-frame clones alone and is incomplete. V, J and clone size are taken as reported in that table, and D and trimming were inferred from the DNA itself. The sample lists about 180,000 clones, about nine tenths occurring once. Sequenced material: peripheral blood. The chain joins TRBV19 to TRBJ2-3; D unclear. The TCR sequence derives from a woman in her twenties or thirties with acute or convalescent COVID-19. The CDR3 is CASQAATDTQYF. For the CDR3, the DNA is TGTGCCAGTCAGGCCGCCACAGATACGCAGTATTTT.